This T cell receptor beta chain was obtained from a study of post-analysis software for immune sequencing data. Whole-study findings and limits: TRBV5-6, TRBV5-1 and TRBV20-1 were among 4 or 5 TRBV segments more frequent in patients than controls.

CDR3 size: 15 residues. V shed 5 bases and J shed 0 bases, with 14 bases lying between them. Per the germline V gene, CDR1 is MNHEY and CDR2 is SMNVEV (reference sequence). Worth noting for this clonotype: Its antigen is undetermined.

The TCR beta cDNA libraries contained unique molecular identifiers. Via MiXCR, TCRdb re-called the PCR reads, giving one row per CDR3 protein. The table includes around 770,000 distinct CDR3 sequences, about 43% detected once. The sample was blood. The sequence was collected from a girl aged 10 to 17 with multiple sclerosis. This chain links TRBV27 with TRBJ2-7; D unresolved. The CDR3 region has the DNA TGTGCCAGCAGTCCCTGGACCCCAAGCTCCTACGAGCAGTACTTC. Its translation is CASSPWTPSSYEQYF.